The clone carrying this TCR beta chain was counted between two and nine times. Its antigen is still unknown. Hyperthyroidism in the patients, aged 18 to 65, was newly diagnosed and under 2 months in duration. Clinical symptoms, serum thyroxine, TRAb, thyroid ultrasound and orbital computed tomography informed diagnoses. Researchers amplified the TCR beta CDR3 regions from RNA transcripts. Primed by the HTBI set, a first-round RT-PCR was run on the TCR CDR3. TCRdb called the multiplex PCR reads again in MiXCR, with one record for every CDR3 protein. The sample records roughly 200,000 distinct CDR3 sequences, around 18% being singletons. Trimming took 2 bases from V and 10 from J, leaving 18 bases between them. The CDR3 length is 16 residues. CDR1 and CDR2 (germline): MNHEY, SVGEGT. The source of the sample is a study of T cells in Graves' hyperthyroidism and ophthalmopathy. Study-wide results and limits: Most clonotypes that expanded in the thyroid above 0.001 also showed up in blood.

Sequences were obtained from blood. V usage is TRBV6-2 or TRBV6-3 and J usage is TRBJ1-6; unclear D gene. The source is a man aged 35 to 55 with Graves' hyperthyroidism. The CDR3 protein is CASSYQTPGSGSPLHF. The CDR3 DNA reads as TGTGCCAGCAGTTACCAAACCCCGGGCTCTGGATCACCCCTCCACTTT.